Presented here are 8 T cell receptor beta chains from one specimen sequenced in a study of response to subunit inactivated influenza vaccine. TCRdb re-called the RT-PCR reads with MiXCR, one entry per CDR3 protein. The table shows more than 700,000 distinct CDR3 sequences, with roughly 20% occurring only once. The sequences come from PBMCs from blood, collected 5 days after vaccination. These receptors all come from a man over 45 who received an inactivated influenza vaccine.

The gene calls are TRBV7-9 and TRBJ2-6; the D is unclear. Germline assignment: CDR1 SEHNR and CDR2 FQNEAQ (reference sequence). The CDR3 runs to 12 residues. V was trimmed by 10 bases and J by 4 bases, leaving 8 bases between them. The CDR3 reads CATLTGANVLTF. The CDR3 bases are TGTGCCACCTTGACAGGGGCCAACGTCCTGACTTTC.

J is TRBJ1-3 and V is TRBV20-1; D is ambiguous. The CDR3 consists of 15 residues. V was shortened by 3 bases and J by 2 bases, with 14 bases between the two germline ends. Germline CDR1 DFQATT, CDR2 SNEGSKA (reference sequence). DNA for the CDR3: TGCAGTGCTAGGATTCGGGGTTCAACTGGAAACACCATATATTTT. Protein: CSARIRGSTGNTIYF.

The V and J genes are TRBV11-2 and TRBJ2-5; tentatively, D is TRBD2 (6 bases). V was trimmed by 5 bases and J by 3 bases, leaving 10 bases between them. Germline V lookup: CDR1 SGHAT, CDR2 FQNNGV. CDR3 length: 13 residues. CDR3 sequence: CASSTWGEETQYF. DNA for the CDR3: TGTGCCAGCAGCACCTGGGGGGAAGAGACCCAGTACTTC. Full variable domain (outside the CDR3, taken from reference TRBV11-2 and TRBJ2-5): EAGVAQSPRYKIIEKRQSVAFWCNPISGHATLYWYQQILGQGPKLLIQFQNNGVVDDSQLPKDRFSAERLKGVDSTLKIQPAKLEDSAVYLCASSTWGEETQYFGPGTRLLVL.

This clonotype was counted between two and nine times. V usage is TRBV5-1 and J usage is TRBJ2-5; possible D gene TRBD1, 5 bases. Trimming shortened V by 0 bases and J by 4 bases, and 10 bases separated the two germline ends. Germline-derived CDR1 and CDR2 are SGHRS and YFSETQ. The CDR3 contains 14 residues. The CDR3 DNA reads as TGCGCCAGCAGCTTGGAGGGGCGCCCAGAGACCCAGTACTTC. This codes for CASSLEGRPETQYF.

This clonotype was counted a few times. The chain combines TRBV4-1 with TRBJ1-5; possible D gene TRBD1, 6 bases. With 4 bases removed from V and 2 bases from J, the gap between germline ends came to 21 bases. This CDR3 contains 18 residues. CDR1 is MGHRA and CDR2 is YSYEKL in the germline V gene. This CDR3 reads CASSRFINQGSGNQPQHF. CDR3 DNA sequence: TGCGCCAGCAGCCGATTTATAAATCAGGGGTCGGGCAATCAGCCCCAGCATTTT.

The sample holds a few counts of this clonotype. The chain joins TRBV6-1 to TRBJ2-2, with 7 nucleotides matching TRBD1. The length of the CDR3 is 18 residues. V gave up 6 bases and J gave up 4 bases; unmatched junction bases: 17. In germline, CDR1 is MNHNS, CDR2 SASEGT. CDR3 coding DNA: TGTGCCAGCAGAGGAACTGGGACAGTCCAGACAGCCACCGGGGAGCTGTTTTTT. It translates to CASRGTGTVQTATGELFF.

A few counts support this clonotype. The chain links TRBV20-1 to TRBJ1-1; unclear D gene. CDR3 size: 14 residues. In germline, CDR1 is DFQATT, CDR2 SNEGSKA (reference sequence). The V gene lost 0 bases and the J gene lost 0 bases, with 8 bases spanning the gap. The CDR3 here is CSARDPRMNTEAFF. DNA for the CDR3: TGCAGTGCTAGAGACCCACGAATGAACACTGAAGCTTTCTTT.

In DNA form, the CDR3 reads TGCAGCGCCCAGGGGACTAGGATGCATGGGCCCCAAGAGACCCAGTACTTC. Translating it yields CSAQGTRMHGPQETQYF. The J gene is TRBJ2-5, the V gene TRBV29-1, with TRBD2 matching over 8 bases. The V and J ends lost 7 bases and 1 base, in that order; junction bases with no gene match: 17. Germline V gene sequence: CDR1 SQVTM, CDR2 ANQGSEA. This CDR3 contains 17 residues.